This TCR beta chain was captured by sequencing in a study of cytomegalovirus exposure and HLA in healthy donors. The PCR was carried out with 60 Vbeta primers and 13 Jbeta primers. The repertoire was sequenced with immunoSEQ multiplex PCR; TCRdb's copy has only in-frame clones and lacks some. The sample lists about 78,000 clones, 60% to 75% occurring once. V lost 1 base and J lost 4, with 11 bases in between. The germline gives CDR1 MGHRA, CDR2 YSYEKL. The CDR3 contains 15 residues. This receptor was identified in a woman aged 40 to 55 in good health and CMV-seropositive. Sequenced: PBMCs. This sequence joins TRBV4-1 and TRBJ2-1; D perhaps matches TRBD2 (6 bases). CDR3 coding DNA: TGCGCCAGCAGCCAAGGCGGGGCCTCGTACAATGAGCAGTTCTTC. Protein sequence: CASSQGGASYNEQFF.